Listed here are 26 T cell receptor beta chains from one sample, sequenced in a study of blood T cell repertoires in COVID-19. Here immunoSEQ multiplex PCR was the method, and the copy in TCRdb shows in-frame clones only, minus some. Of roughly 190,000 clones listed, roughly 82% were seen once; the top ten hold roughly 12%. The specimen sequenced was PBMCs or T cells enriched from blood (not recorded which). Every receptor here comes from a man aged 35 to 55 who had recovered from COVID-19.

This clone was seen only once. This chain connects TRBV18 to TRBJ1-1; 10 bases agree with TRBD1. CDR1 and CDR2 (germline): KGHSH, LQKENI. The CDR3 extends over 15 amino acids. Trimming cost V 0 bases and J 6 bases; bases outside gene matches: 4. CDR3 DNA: TGTGCCAGCTCACCACCGACAGGGGGCAAAGCTGAAGCTTTCTTT. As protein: CASSPPTGGKAEAFF.

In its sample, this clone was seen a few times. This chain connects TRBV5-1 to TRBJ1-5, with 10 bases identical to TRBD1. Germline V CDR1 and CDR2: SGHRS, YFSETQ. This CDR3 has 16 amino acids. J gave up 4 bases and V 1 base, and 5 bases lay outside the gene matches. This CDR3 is CASSLWGQGRNQPQHF. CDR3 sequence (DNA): TGCGCCAGCAGCTTGTGGGGACAGGGGAGGAATCAGCCCCAGCATTTT.

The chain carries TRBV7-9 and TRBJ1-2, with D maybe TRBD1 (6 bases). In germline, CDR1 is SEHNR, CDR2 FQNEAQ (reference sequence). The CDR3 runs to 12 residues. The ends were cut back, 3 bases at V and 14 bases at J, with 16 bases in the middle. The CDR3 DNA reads TGTGCCAGCAGCTTGGGGGCACGACAGCTGACCTTC. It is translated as CASSLGARQLTF. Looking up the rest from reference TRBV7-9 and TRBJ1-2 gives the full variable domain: DTGVSQNPRHKITKRGQNVTFRCDPISEHNRLYWYRQTLGQGPEFLTYFQNEAQLEKSRLLSDRFSAERPKGSFSTLEIQRTEQGDSAMYLCASSLGARQLTFGSGTRLTVV.

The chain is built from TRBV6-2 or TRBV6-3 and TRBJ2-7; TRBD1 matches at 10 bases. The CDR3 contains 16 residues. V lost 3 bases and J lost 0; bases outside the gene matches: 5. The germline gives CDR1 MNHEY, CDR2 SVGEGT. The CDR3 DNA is TGTGCCAGCAGTTATCCTGACAGGGGGCTCTCCTACGAGCAGTACTTC. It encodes CASSYPDRGLSYEQYF.

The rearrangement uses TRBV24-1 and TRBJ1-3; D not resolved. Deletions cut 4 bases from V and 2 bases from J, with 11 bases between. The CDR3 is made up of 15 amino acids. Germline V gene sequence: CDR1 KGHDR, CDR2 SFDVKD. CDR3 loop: CATSDPRGPGNTIYF. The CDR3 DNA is TGTGCCACCAGTGACCCCCGGGGTCCTGGAAACACCATATATTTT.

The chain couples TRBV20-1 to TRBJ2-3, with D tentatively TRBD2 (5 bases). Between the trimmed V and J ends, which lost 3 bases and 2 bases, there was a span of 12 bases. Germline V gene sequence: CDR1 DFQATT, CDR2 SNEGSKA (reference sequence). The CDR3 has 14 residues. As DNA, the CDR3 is TGCAGTGCTAGTCCAGGACTTATCACAGATACGCAGTATTTT. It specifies CSASPGLITDTQYF.

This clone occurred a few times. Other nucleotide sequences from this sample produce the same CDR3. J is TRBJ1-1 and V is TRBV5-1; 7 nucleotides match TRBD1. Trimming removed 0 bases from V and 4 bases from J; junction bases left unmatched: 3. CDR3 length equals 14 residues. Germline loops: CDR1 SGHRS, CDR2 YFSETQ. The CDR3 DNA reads TGCGCCAGCAGCTTGGGACAGGGAGGCACTGAAGCTTTCTTT. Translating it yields CASSLGQGGTEAFF.

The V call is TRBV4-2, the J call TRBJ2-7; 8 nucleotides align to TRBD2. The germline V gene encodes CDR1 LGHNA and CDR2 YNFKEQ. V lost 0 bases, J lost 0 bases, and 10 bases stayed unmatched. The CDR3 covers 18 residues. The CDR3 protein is CASSQDLLAGPNSYEQYV. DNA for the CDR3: TGTGCCAGCAGCCAAGATTTGTTAGCGGGACCGAACTCCTACGAGCAGTACGTC.

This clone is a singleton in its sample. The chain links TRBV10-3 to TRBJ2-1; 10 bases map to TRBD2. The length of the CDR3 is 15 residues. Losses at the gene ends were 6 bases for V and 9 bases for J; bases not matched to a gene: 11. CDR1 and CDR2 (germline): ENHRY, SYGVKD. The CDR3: CAISKGLADLLEQFF. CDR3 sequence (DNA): TGTGCCATCAGCAAAGGACTAGCGGACCTTCTTGAGCAGTTCTTC.

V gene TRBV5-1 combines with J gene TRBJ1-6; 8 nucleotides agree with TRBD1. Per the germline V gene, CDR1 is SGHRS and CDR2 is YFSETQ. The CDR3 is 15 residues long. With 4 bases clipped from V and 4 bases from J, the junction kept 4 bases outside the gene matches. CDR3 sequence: CASSTRQGYNSPLHF. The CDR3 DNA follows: TGCGCCAGCAGCACACGACAGGGGTATAATTCACCCCTCCACTTT.

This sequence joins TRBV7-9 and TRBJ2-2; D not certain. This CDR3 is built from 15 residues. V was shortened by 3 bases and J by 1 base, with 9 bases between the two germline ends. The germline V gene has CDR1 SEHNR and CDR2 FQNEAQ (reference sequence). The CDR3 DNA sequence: TGTGCCAGCAGCTTGATAGCTCTGAACACCGGGGAGCTGTTTTTT. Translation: CASSLIALNTGELFF.

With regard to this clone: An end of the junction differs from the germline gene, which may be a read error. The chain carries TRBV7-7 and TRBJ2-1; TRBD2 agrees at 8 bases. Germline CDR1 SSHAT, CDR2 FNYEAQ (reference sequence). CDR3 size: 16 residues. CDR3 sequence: CASSLEGTSSYNEQFF. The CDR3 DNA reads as TGTGCTAGCAGCTTAGAGGGGACTAGCTCCTACAATGAGCAGTTCTTC.

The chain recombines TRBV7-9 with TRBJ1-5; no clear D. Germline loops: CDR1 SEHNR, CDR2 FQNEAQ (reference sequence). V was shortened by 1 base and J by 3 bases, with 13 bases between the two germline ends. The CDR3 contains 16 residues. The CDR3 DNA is TGTGCCAGCAGCTTAGAGTCCAACAGTTTCAATCAGCCCCAGCATTTT. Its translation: CASSLESNSFNQPQHF.

The CDR3 here is CAISVTGAQNYGYTF. In DNA, the CDR3 is TGTGCCATCAGTGTTACAGGGGCTCAAAACTATGGCTACACCTTC. The rearrangement links TRBV10-3 to TRBJ1-2, with 7 bases matching TRBD1. The CDR3 is made up of 15 amino acids. The germline V gene has CDR1 ENHRY and CDR2 SYGVKD. J lost 2 bases, V lost 4 bases, and 7 bases had no gene match.

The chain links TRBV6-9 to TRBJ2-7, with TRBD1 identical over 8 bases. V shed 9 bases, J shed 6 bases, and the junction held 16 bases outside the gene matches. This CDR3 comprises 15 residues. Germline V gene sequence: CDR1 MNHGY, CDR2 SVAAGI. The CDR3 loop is CARGGETGETGEQYF. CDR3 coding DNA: TGTGCCAGGGGGGGAGAGACAGGGGAAACGGGCGAGCAGTACTTC.

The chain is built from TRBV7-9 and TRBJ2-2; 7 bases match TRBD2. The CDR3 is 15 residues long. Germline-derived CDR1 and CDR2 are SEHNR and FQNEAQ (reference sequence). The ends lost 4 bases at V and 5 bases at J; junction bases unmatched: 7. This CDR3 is CASSSPGGVTGELFF. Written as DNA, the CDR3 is TGTGCCAGCAGCTCTCCGGGGGGAGTAACCGGGGAGCTGTTTTTT.

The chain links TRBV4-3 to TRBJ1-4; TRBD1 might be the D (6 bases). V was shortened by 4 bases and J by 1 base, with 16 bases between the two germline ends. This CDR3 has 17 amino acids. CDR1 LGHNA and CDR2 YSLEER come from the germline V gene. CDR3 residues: CASSRGGASVTNEKLFF. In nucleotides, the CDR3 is TGCGCCAGCAGCCGGGGGGGCGCATCTGTAACTAATGAAAAACTGTTTTTT.

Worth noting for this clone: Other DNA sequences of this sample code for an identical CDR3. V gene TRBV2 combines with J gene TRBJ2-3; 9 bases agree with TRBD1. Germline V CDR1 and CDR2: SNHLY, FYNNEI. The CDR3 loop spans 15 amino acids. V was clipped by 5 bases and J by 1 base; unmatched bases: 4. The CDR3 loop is CASSSRTGGTDTQYF. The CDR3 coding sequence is TGTGCCAGCAGTTCCAGGACAGGGGGCACAGATACGCAGTATTTT.

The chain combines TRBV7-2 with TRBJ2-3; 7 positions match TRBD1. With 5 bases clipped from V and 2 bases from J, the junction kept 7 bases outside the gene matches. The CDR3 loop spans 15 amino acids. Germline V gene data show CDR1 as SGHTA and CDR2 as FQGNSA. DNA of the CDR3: TGTGCCAGCAGCGTGGGACAGCTGGACACAGATACGCAGTATTTT. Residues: CASSVGQLDTDTQYF.

CDR3 region: CASSPSGRGANEQFF. The DNA of the CDR3 is TGTGCCAGCAGCCCCAGCGGCAGGGGTGCGAATGAGCAGTTCTTC. V and J are TRBV14 and TRBJ2-1; possible D gene TRBD1, 6 bases. The germline V gene has CDR1 SGHDN and CDR2 FVKESK. CDR3 length: 15 residues. Trimming cost V 4 bases and J 7 bases, with 17 bases left between them.

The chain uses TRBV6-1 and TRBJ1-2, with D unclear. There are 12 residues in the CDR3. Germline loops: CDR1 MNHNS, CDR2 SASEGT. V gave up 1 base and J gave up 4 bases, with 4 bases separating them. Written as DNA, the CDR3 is TGTGCCAGCAGTGAAGACAGCTATGGCTACACCTTC. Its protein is CASSEDSYGYTF.

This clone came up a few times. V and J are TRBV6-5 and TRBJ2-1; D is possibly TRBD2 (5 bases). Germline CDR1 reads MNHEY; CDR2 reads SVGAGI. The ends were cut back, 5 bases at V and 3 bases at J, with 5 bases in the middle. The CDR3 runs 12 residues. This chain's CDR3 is CASSTSYNEQFF. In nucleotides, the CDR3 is TGTGCCAGCAGTACTAGCTACAATGAGCAGTTCTTC.

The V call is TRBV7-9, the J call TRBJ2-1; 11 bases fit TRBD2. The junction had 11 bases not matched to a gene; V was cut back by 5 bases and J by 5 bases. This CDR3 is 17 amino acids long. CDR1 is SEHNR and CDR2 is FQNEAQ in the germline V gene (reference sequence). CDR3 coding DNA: TGTGCCAGCAGCCTAGGGGAGACTAGCGGGACCAACAATGAGCAGTTCTTC. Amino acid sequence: CASSLGETSGTNNEQFF.

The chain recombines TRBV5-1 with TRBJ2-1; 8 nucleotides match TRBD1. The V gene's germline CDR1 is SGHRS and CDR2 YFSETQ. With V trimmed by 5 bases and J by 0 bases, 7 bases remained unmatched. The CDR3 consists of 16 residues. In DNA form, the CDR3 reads TGCGCCAGCAGGCTGATTGGACAGGGCTCCTACAATGAGCAGTTCTTC. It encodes CASRLIGQGSYNEQFF.

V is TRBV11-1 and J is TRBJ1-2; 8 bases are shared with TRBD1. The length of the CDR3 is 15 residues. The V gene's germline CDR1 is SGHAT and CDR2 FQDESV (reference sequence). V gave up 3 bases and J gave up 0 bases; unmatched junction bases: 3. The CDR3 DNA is TGTGCCAGCAGCTTTGGACAGGGAGCTAACTATGGCTACACCTTC. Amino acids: CASSFGQGANYGYTF.

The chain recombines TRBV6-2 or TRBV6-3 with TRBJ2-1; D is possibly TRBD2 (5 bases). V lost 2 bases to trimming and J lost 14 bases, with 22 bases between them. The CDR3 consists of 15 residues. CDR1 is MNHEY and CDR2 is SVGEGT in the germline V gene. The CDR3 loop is CASSYEEWSAGVEFF. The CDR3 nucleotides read TGTGCCAGCAGTTACGAAGAGTGGAGTGCCGGGGTTGAGTTCTTC.